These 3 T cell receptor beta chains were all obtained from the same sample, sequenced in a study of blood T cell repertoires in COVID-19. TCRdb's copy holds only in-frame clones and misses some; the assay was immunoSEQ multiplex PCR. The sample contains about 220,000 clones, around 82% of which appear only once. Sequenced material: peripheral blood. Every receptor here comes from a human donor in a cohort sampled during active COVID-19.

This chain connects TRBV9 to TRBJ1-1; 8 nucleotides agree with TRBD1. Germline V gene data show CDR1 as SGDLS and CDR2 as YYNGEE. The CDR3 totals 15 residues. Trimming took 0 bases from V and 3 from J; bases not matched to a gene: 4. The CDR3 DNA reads TGTGCCAGCAGCGTAGGGGACAGGTGGGACACTGAAGCTTTCTTT. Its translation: CASSVGDRWDTEAFF.

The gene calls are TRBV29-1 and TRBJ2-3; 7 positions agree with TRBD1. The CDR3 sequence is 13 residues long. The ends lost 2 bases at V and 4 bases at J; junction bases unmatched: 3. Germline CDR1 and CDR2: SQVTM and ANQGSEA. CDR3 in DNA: TGCAGCGTTGAACCCCAGGGGGCAGATACGCAGTATTTT. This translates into CSVEPQGADTQYF.

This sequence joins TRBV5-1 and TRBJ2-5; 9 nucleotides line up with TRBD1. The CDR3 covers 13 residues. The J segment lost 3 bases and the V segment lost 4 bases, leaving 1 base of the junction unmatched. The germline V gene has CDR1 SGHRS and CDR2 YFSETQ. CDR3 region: CASSRDREETQYF. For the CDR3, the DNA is TGCGCCAGCAGCAGGGACAGGGAAGAGACCCAGTACTTC.